The rows below give T cell receptor beta chains drawn from one sample of a study of PD-1 blockade in classical Hodgkin lymphoma. Sequenced by immunoSEQ multiplex PCR; TCRdb stores in-frame clones only, minus some. The table lists about 24,000 clones, 84% of them singletons. Sample: CD4+ T cells from blood, taken at baseline. The receptor set was obtained from a human donor with classical Hodgkin lymphoma. Both conserved end residues are part of each CDR3. A D gene is named only where the DNA matches it firmly. Clone size is not always given. Where it is, it says once, few, many or a class for expanded clones.

D gene: NA; clone size: NA; J gene: TRBJ2-5; V gene: TRBV7-2; CDR3 protein: CASSLGGQVWETQYF; CDR3 DNA: TGTGCCAGCAGCTTAGGTGGGCAGGTATGGGAGACCCAGTACTTC
D gene: NA; clone size: NA; J gene: TRBJ2-2; V gene: TRBV10-3; CDR3 protein: CAISSRGRTGELFF; CDR3 DNA: TGTGCCATCAGCTCCAGGGGCCGGACCGGGGAGCTGTTTTTT
D gene: NA; clone size: NA; J gene: TRBJ2-1; V gene: TRBV7-2; CDR3 protein: CASSLYPIEQFF; CDR3 DNA: TGTGCCAGCAGCTTGTACCCCATAGAGCAGTTCTTC
D gene: NA; clone size: NA; J gene: TRBJ2-3; V gene: TRBV14; CDR3 protein: CASSPQFRKDTQYF; CDR3 DNA: TGTGCCAGCAGCCCCCAGTTTCGTAAGGATACGCAGTATTTT
D gene: NA; clone size: once; J gene: TRBJ1-5; V gene: TRBV28; CDR3 protein: CASSSRRGDLNQPQHF; CDR3 DNA: TGTGCCAGCAGTTCTCGGCGTGGGGACCTCAATCAGCCCCAGCATTTT
D gene: NA; clone size: NA; J gene: TRBJ1-1; V gene: TRBV19; CDR3 protein: CASSIGPGNTEAFF; CDR3 DNA: TGTGCCAGTAGTATAGGACCAGGGAACACTGAAGCTTTCTTT
D gene: NA; clone size: NA; J gene: TRBJ1-2; V gene: TRBV19; CDR3 protein: CASSIPPENYGYTF; CDR3 DNA: TGTGCCAGTAGTATCCCCCCAGAAAACTATGGCTACACCTTC
D gene: TRBD2; clone size: NA; J gene: TRBJ2-3; V gene: TRBV7-8; CDR3 protein: CASSPIAGGDTDTQYF; CDR3 DNA: TGTGCCAGCAGCCCTATAGCGGGGGGGGACACAGATACGCAGTATTTT
D gene: NA; clone size: NA; J gene: TRBJ1-4; V gene: TRBV6-1; CDR3 protein: CASTFNEKLFF; CDR3 DNA: TGTGCCAGCACCTTTAATGAAAAACTGTTTTTT
D gene: TRBD2; clone size: few; J gene: TRBJ2-7; V gene: TRBV6-5; CDR3 protein: CASSPSGATSYEQYF; CDR3 DNA: TGTGCCAGCAGTCCGAGCGGGGCCACCTCCTACGAGCAGTACTTC
D gene: NA; clone size: NA; J gene: TRBJ1-3; V gene: TRBV9; CDR3 protein: CASTNSGFSGNTIYF; CDR3 DNA: TGTGCCAGCACCAACTCAGGTTTCTCTGGAAACACCATATATTTT
D gene: TRBD2; clone size: once; J gene: TRBJ2-5; V gene: TRBV7-2; CDR3 protein: CASSFSGGETQYF; CDR3 DNA: TGTGCCAGCAGCTTTAGCGGGGGAGAGACCCAGTACTTC
D gene: NA; clone size: NA; J gene: TRBJ1-1; V gene: TRBV7-9; CDR3 protein: CASSPDKRNTEAFF; CDR3 DNA: TGTGCCAGCAGCCCGGACAAAAGGAACACTGAAGCTTTCTTT
D gene: NA; clone size: NA; J gene: TRBJ1-5; V gene: TRBV6-6; CDR3 protein: CASSSLPGQPQHF; CDR3 DNA: TGTGCCAGCAGTTCCCTTCCCGGTCAGCCCCAGCATTTT
D gene: TRBD2; clone size: NA; J gene: TRBJ2-7; V gene: TRBV11-3; CDR3 protein: CASSRGGYGSYEQYF; CDR3 DNA: TGTGCCAGCAGCCGCGGGGGGTATGGGTCCTACGAGCAGTACTTC
D gene: NA; clone size: NA; J gene: TRBJ2-1; V gene: TRBV2; CDR3 protein: CASGKASSYNEQFF; CDR3 DNA: TGTGCCAGCGGCAAGGCGAGCTCCTACAATGAGCAGTTCTTC
D gene: NA; clone size: NA; J gene: TRBJ2-7; V gene: TRBV10-3; CDR3 protein: CAISALQGTPYEQYF; CDR3 DNA: TGTGCCATCAGCGCGCTCCAGGGAACTCCCTACGAGCAGTACTTC
D gene: TRBD2; clone size: NA; J gene: TRBJ2-3; V gene: TRBV5-1; CDR3 protein: CASSLAPTSGGDSTDTQYF; CDR3 DNA: TGCGCCAGCAGCTTAGCCCCGACTAGCGGGGGGGATAGCACAGATACGCAGTATTTT
D gene: NA; clone size: NA; J gene: TRBJ1-1; V gene: TRBV9; CDR3 protein: CASSVRPDTEAFF; CDR3 DNA: TGTGCCAGCAGCGTAAGACCAGACACTGAAGCTTTCTTT
D gene: NA; clone size: NA; J gene: TRBJ1-2; V gene: TRBV7-8; CDR3 protein: CASSLPLRGDGYTF; CDR3 DNA: TGTGCCAGCAGCTTACCCCTTCGTGGAGATGGCTACACCTTC
D gene: NA; clone size: once; J gene: TRBJ2-2; V gene: TRBV7-3; CDR3 protein: CASSTQAAGELFF; CDR3 DNA: TGTGCCAGCAGCACACAGGCGGCCGGGGAGCTGTTTTTT
D gene: NA; clone size: once; J gene: TRBJ2-3; V gene: TRBV19; CDR3 protein: CASSMRGISTDTQYF; CDR3 DNA: TGTGCCAGTAGTATGCGTGGGATCAGCACAGATACGCAGTATTTT
D gene: NA; clone size: few; J gene: TRBJ2-7; V gene: TRBV30; CDR3 protein: CAWRTESSYEQYF; CDR3 DNA: TGTGCCTGGAGGACTGAGAGCTCCTACGAGCAGTACTTC
D gene: TRBD1; clone size: NA; J gene: TRBJ2-3; V gene: TRBV6-5; CDR3 protein: CASSRGQGSTDTQYF; CDR3 DNA: TGTGCCAGCAGCCGCGGACAGGGCAGCACAGATACGCAGTATTTT
D gene: NA; clone size: NA; J gene: TRBJ2-3; V gene: TRBV7-9; CDR3 protein: CASQPWGATDTQYF; CDR3 DNA: TGTGCCAGTCAGCCCTGGGGGGCGACAGATACGCAGTATTTT
D gene: TRBD1; clone size: once; J gene: TRBJ1-6; V gene: TRBV30; CDR3 protein: CAWSGGTGNSPLHF; CDR3 DNA: TGTGCCTGGAGTGGAGGGACAGGAAATTCACCCCTCCACTTT
D gene: NA; clone size: NA; J gene: TRBJ1-2; V gene: TRBV10-3; CDR3 protein: CAIRISGANYGYTF; CDR3 DNA: TGTGCCATCAGGATCAGTGGAGCTAACTATGGCTACACCTTC
D gene: NA; clone size: NA; J gene: TRBJ1-1; V gene: TRBV6-5; CDR3 protein: CASSYTQNTEAFF; CDR3 DNA: TGTGCCAGCAGTTACACTCAGAACACTGAAGCTTTCTTT
D gene: NA; clone size: few; J gene: TRBJ1-5; V gene: TRBV4-3; CDR3 protein: CASSQDKGGWQPQHF; CDR3 DNA: TGCGCCAGCAGCCAAGATAAGGGAGGATGGCAGCCCCAGCATTTT
D gene: TRBD1; clone size: NA; J gene: TRBJ2-7; V gene: TRBV19; CDR3 protein: CASSPGQGLEQYF; CDR3 DNA: TGTGCCAGTAGTCCAGGACAGGGGTTGGAGCAGTACTTC
D gene: NA; clone size: NA; J gene: TRBJ2-5; V gene: TRBV9; CDR3 protein: CASSVPEGTQYF; CDR3 DNA: TGTGCCAGCAGCGTACCGGAGGGGACCCAGTACTTC
D gene: NA; clone size: NA; J gene: TRBJ2-3; V gene: TRBV5-1; CDR3 protein: CASRLGLQFTDTQYF; CDR3 DNA: TGCGCCAGCAGGTTGGGCCTACAATTCACAGATACGCAGTATTTT
D gene: TRBD1; clone size: NA; J gene: TRBJ1-1; V gene: TRBV10-1; CDR3 protein: CASSGSGGARGAFF; CDR3 DNA: TGCGCCAGCAGTGGATCAGGGGGCGCGAGGGGAGCTTTCTTT
D gene: NA; clone size: NA; J gene: TRBJ1-6; V gene: TRBV4-1; CDR3 protein: CASSHPHIVGKGPLHF; CDR3 DNA: TGCGCCAGCAGCCACCCCCACATTGTCGGAAAGGGGCCCCTCCACTTT
D gene: NA; clone size: NA; J gene: TRBJ1-2; V gene: TRBV4-2; CDR3 protein: CASSQGQSFYGYTF; CDR3 DNA: TGTGCCAGCAGCCAAGGCCAGAGCTTTTATGGCTACACCTTC
D gene: NA; clone size: NA; J gene: TRBJ2-6; V gene: TRBV6-4; CDR3 protein: CASSAQGTGANVLTF; CDR3 DNA: TGTGCCAGCAGTGCGCAGGGGACCGGGGCCAACGTCCTGACTTTC
D gene: NA; clone size: NA; J gene: TRBJ2-1; V gene: TRBV5-1; CDR3 protein: CASSLGVSSYNEQFF; CDR3 DNA: TGCGCCAGCAGCTTGGGGGTGAGCTCCTACAATGAGCAGTTCTTC
D gene: NA; clone size: NA; J gene: TRBJ1-5; V gene: TRBV7-3; CDR3 protein: CASSSSPGVADPHF; CDR3 DNA: TGTGCCAGCAGCTCTTCACCTGGGGTAGCCGATCCGCATTTT
D gene: TRBD1; clone size: NA; J gene: TRBJ1-5; V gene: TRBV19; CDR3 protein: CASSNDRVDNQPQHF; CDR3 DNA: TGTGCCAGTAGCAATGACAGGGTTGACAATCAGCCCCAGCATTTT
D gene: NA; clone size: NA; J gene: TRBJ1-2; V gene: TRBV7-9; CDR3 protein: CASSYRGSNYGYTF; CDR3 DNA: TGTGCCAGCAGCTATCGGGGCTCTAACTATGGCTACACCTTC
D gene: NA; clone size: NA; J gene: TRBJ1-1; V gene: TRBV5-4; CDR3 protein: CASSLGEQDMNTEAFF; CDR3 DNA: TGTGCCAGCAGCTTGGGGGAACAGGATATGAACACTGAAGCTTTCTTT
D gene: TRBD1; clone size: NA; J gene: TRBJ2-7; V gene: TRBV7-2; CDR3 protein: CASSRDQGAYEQYF; CDR3 DNA: TGTGCCAGCAGCCGAGATCAGGGGGCCTACGAGCAGTACTTC
D gene: TRBD1; clone size: NA; J gene: TRBJ2-1; V gene: TRBV7-2; CDR3 protein: CASSPTGTGLNEQFF; CDR3 DNA: TGTGCCAGCAGCCCGACCGGGACAGGACTCAATGAGCAGTTCTTC